This passage covers 22 T cell receptor delta chains from one sample sequenced in a study of gamma-delta T cells after stem cell transplantation. TCRdb re-identified clones in the RT-PCR reads via CATT. The specimen's table records about 40 delta-chain clones. What was sequenced was gamma-delta T cells. The receptors derive from a human donor. It is not recorded whose cells these are; they may come from a transplant donor. This table probably holds off-target reads from a library built for another chain.

This clone turned up a few times. The chain employs TRDV2 and TRDJ3, with 12 nucleotides matching TRDD3. Per the germline V gene, CDR1 is GEAIGNYY and CDR2 is EKD. J was trimmed by 2 bases and V by 0 bases; bases with no gene match: 7. The CDR3 extends over 20 amino acids. CDR3 protein: CACDTLLGDTATWDTRQMFF. CDR3 DNA: TGTGCCTGTGACACCTTACTGGGGGATACTGCCACCTGGGACACCCGACAGATGTTTTTC.

The chain joins TRDV2 to TRDJ1; 10 bases match TRDD3. After removal of 0 bases from V and 0 bases from J, the junction contained 12 bases not matched to a gene. Germline V CDR1 and CDR2: GEAIGNYY, EKD. The CDR3 has 19 amino acids. CDR3 in amino acids: CACDTVVLGDSPYTDKLIF. CDR3 in DNA: TGTGCCTGTGACACCGTGGTACTGGGGGATTCGCCGTACACCGATAAACTCATCTTT.

The chain combines TRDV2 with TRDJ1, with TRDD3 matching 12 bases. Germline trimming cut 3 bases from V and 3 bases from J; bases unmatched to any gene: 7. The CDR3 runs to 16 residues. Per germline, CDR1 GEAIGNYY and CDR2 EKD. CDR3 DNA: TGTGCCTGTGACGCCTTACTGGGGGATACTGCCGATAAACTCATCTTT. Amino acid sequence: CACDALLGDTADKLIF.

In this sample, this clone turned up a few times. V gene TRDV2 combines with J gene TRDJ3; 9 bases match TRDD3. Trimming removed 2 bases from V and 0 bases from J; junction bases left unmatched: 10. The germline gives CDR1 GEAIGNYY, CDR2 EKD. The CDR3 runs to 20 residues. The CDR3 here is CACDSVLGETSSWDTRQMFF. CDR3 sequence (DNA): TGTGCCTGTGACAGCGTACTGGGGGAGACTAGCTCCTGGGACACCCGACAGATGTTTTTC.

The gene calls are TRDV2 and TRDJ1, with 13 positions matching TRDD3. The CDR3 loop spans 20 amino acids. The germline CDR1 and CDR2 sequences are GEAIGNYY and EKD. V shed 4 bases, J shed 4 bases, and the junction held 20 bases outside the gene matches. The CDR3 loop is CACEKLGDTRKAHNDDKLIF. The CDR3 DNA is TGTGCCTGTGAAAAACTGGGGGATACGCGTAAGGCCCACAATGACGATAAACTCATCTTT.

This clone was seen more than once but under ten times. CDR3: CACDTADLGDTHKDTRQMFF. CDR3 sequence (DNA): TGTGCCTGTGACACCGCAGACCTGGGGGATACGCATAAAGACACCCGACAGATGTTTTTC. The genes are TRDV2 and TRDJ3; 12 nucleotides align to TRDD3. V shed 0 bases, J shed 7 bases, and the junction held 12 bases outside the gene matches. The CDR3 is made up of 20 amino acids. Looked up from germline, CDR1 is GEAIGNYY and CDR2 is EKD.

The chain combines TRDV2 with TRDJ1, with TRDD3 matching 9 bases. V shed 0 bases, J shed 2 bases, and the junction held 6 bases outside the gene matches. Germline V gene lookup returns CDR1 GEAIGNYY and CDR2 EKD. This CDR3 comprises 16 residues. In DNA, the CDR3 is TGTGCCTGTGACACCGTAGCGGGGATACGTACCGATAAACTCATCTTT. The encoded protein is CACDTVAGIRTDKLIF.

This rearrangement joins TRDV2 to TRDJ1, with 9 bases lining up with TRDD3. V lost 2 bases and J lost 0; bases outside the gene matches: 24. The CDR3 covers 22 residues. In germline, CDR1 is GEAIGNYY, CDR2 EKD. CDR3 loop: CACDKVLLGSSLGDEYTDKLIF. In nucleotides, the CDR3 is TGTGCCTGTGACAAAGTCCTACTGGGAAGTAGTCTGGGGGATGAGTACACCGATAAACTCATCTTT.

V usage is TRDV2 and J usage is TRDJ1; 12 bases align to TRDD3. Germline V gene sequence: CDR1 GEAIGNYY, CDR2 EKD. The V and J ends lost 3 bases and 0 bases, in that order; junction bases with no gene match: 28. The length of the CDR3 is 24 residues. CDR3 amino acids: CACDPVLGDTGRGLFNPYTDKLIF. CDR3 DNA: TGTGCCTGTGACCCCGTACTGGGGGATACTGGTAGGGGGCTTTTTAACCCGTACACCGATAAACTCATCTTT.

The chain recombines TRDV2 with TRDJ1; the D is unclear. The CDR3 contains 17 residues. Trimming removed 0 bases at V and 0 bases at J, with 16 bases between. Germline CDR1 GEAIGNYY, CDR2 EKD. As DNA, the CDR3 is TGTGCCTGTGACACCGAGGGGTACCTCCGCTACACCGATAAACTCATCTTT. It yields the protein CACDTEGYLRYTDKLIF.

J is TRDJ1 and V is TRDV2; 8 bases map to TRDD3. The CDR3 length is 17 residues. Germline V gene lookup returns CDR1 GEAIGNYY and CDR2 EKD. J gave up 0 bases and V 3 bases, and 11 bases lay outside the gene matches. The CDR3 region has the DNA TGTGCCTGTGACCAAATGCACGTACTGGGGGACACCGATAAACTCATCTTT. As protein: CACDQMHVLGDTDKLIF.

Only a few counts were recorded for this clone. V gene TRDV2 combines with J gene TRDJ1; TRDD3 aligns across 13 bases. Germline CDR1 and CDR2: GEAIGNYY and EKD. The CDR3 consists of 19 residues. The V gene end was trimmed by 1 base and the J gene end by 1 base; junction bases not matched to a gene: 11. The CDR3 sequence is CACDTLLTGGYEFTDKLIF. The CDR3 region has the DNA TGTGCCTGTGACACGTTGTTGACTGGGGGATACGAATTCACCGATAAACTCATCTTT.

This clone was counted only a few times. The rearrangement joins TRDV2 to TRDJ1; 9 positions agree with TRDD3. V dropped 0 bases and J dropped 3; count of bases not matched to a gene: 13. Germline assignment: CDR1 GEAIGNYY and CDR2 EKD. CDR3 size: 18 residues. CDR3: CACDTVGPGIRVPDKLIF. Here the CDR3 DNA reads TGTGCCTGTGACACCGTAGGCCCGGGGATACGCGTCCCCGATAAACTCATCTTT.

The V and J genes are TRDV2 and TRDJ1, with TRDD3 matching over 8 bases. With V trimmed by 1 base and J by 0 bases, 15 bases remained unmatched. The CDR3 loop spans 19 amino acids. Germline V lookup: CDR1 GEAIGNYY, CDR2 EKD. CDR3 sequence reads: CACDTISHTGGLYTDKLIF. CDR3 in DNA: TGTGCCTGTGACACAATCTCGCATACTGGGGGCCTGTACACCGATAAACTCATCTTT.

The genes are TRDV2 and TRDJ1; D not certain. Trimming shortened V by 3 bases and J by 3 bases, and 16 bases separated the two germline ends. The CDR3 covers 15 residues. The germline V gene has CDR1 GEAIGNYY and CDR2 EKD. The DNA of the CDR3 is TGTGCCTGTGACCGCCTCGGATCCCATCCCGATAAACTCATCTTT. This codes for CACDRLGSHPDKLIF.

The V call is TRDV2, the J call TRDJ1; TRDD3 matches at 9 bases. Germline lookup yields CDR1 GEAIGNYY and CDR2 EKD. The CDR3 spans 17 residues. V trimming: 4 bases; J trimming: 1 base; junction bases outside the gene matches: 12. The CDR3 DNA reads TGTGCCTGTGATCTACTGGGGGAGACCCTTGGCACCGATAAACTCATCTTT. It specifies CACDLLGETLGTDKLIF.

This clone was seen a few times. The chain links TRDV2 to TRDJ1; 9 bases agree with TRDD3. Germline V gives CDR1 GEAIGNYY, CDR2 EKD. The CDR3 is 15 residues long. Trimming took 1 base from V and 4 from J; bases not matched to a gene: 6. The CDR3 DNA sequence: TGTGCCTGTGACACTCTGGGGGATTCGAACGATAAACTCATCTTT. As protein: CACDTLGDSNDKLIF.

The V call is TRDV2, the J call TRDJ1; TRDD3 matches 11 bases. The CDR3 consists of 21 residues. The junction had 21 bases not matched to a gene; V was cut back by 3 bases and J by 1 base. CDR1 and CDR2 from the germline V gene are GEAIGNYY and EKD. CDR3 DNA sequence: TGTGCCTGTGACCCTCTAATCCCTACAGTACTGGGGGATAGGGCCACCGATAAACTCATCTTT. Its protein is CACDPLIPTVLGDRATDKLIF.

This clone was detected once. The chain uses TRDV2 and TRDJ1, with 9 nucleotides matching TRDD3. The CDR3 spans 17 residues. The germline V gene has CDR1 GEAIGNYY and CDR2 EKD. V dropped 4 bases and J dropped 1; count of bases not matched to a gene: 12. DNA for the CDR3: TGTGCCTGTGAGCTACTGGGGGAGACCCGTGGCACCGATAAACTCATCTTT. It is translated as CACELLGETRGTDKLIF.

The sample holds a few counts of this clone. The V call is TRDV2, the J call TRDJ1; 10 bases are a match to TRDD3. The CDR3 length is 21 residues. Trimming cost V 0 bases and J 0 bases; bases outside gene matches: 18. CDR1 GEAIGNYY and CDR2 EKD come from the germline V gene. The CDR3 DNA reads as TGTGCCTGTGACACCGTACCTTCCTCTTCCCGTACTGGGGGATACACCGATAAACTCATCTTT. This sequence encodes CACDTVPSSSRTGGYTDKLIF.

This clone came up once. Germline is not matched at one junction end, which may reflect a read error. The gene calls are TRDV2 and TRDJ1; 7 nucleotides match TRDD3. CDR1 and CDR2 from the germline V gene are GEAIGNYY and EKD. The CDR3 runs 15 residues. This CDR3 is CACDRLGVYTDNLIF. DNA of the CDR3: TGTGCCTGTGACAGGCTGGGGGTCTACACCGATAACCTCATCTTT.

This clone was recorded only once. The junction does not match germline at one end; this may be a read error. The chain joins TRDV2 to TRDJ3; TRDD3 aligns across 8 bases. CDR1 is GEAIGNYY and CDR2 is EKD in the germline V gene. The CDR3 extends over 20 amino acids. The CDR3 sequence: CACDTVLWDTVSCDTRPMFF. CDR3 coding DNA: TGTGCCTGTGACACCGTACTGTGGGATACGGTTTCCTGTGACACCCGACCGATGTTTTTC.